These T cell receptor beta chains were read from a single sample in a study of shared clonotypes between healthy human individuals. The assay was immunoSEQ multiplex PCR, and TCRdb's table has in-frame clones only and misses some. This table has more than 2 million clones, approximately 94% appearing once. Material for sequencing was naive CD8+ T cells sorted from blood. Source of these receptors: a man between 18 and 29 years old in good health. CDR3s include the opening cysteine and the closing phenylalanine or tryptophan. A D gene is named only where the DNA matches it firmly. Clone size is stated in some rows and not others, as once, few, many or a class when expanded.

.,TRBV7-9,.,TRBJ2-7,CASSLAGGYEQYF,TGTGCCAGCAGCTTAGCAGGGGGCTACGAGCAGTACTTC
.,TRBV28,.,TRBJ1-5,CASSLRGFGNQPQHF,TGTGCCAGCAGTTTGCGGGGGTTTGGCAATCAGCCCCAGCATTTT
.,TRBV19,.,TRBJ1-1,CASSIVGGGTEAFF,TGTGCCAGTAGTATAGTTGGGGGAGGAACTGAAGCTTTCTTT
.,TRBV19,.,TRBJ1-1,CASSKNRDTLQAFF,TGTGCCAGTAGTAAAAACCGGGACACCTTACAAGCTTTCTTT
.,TRBV14,.,TRBJ2-7,CASSQVAGVSYEQYF,TGTGCCAGCAGCCAAGTCGCAGGGGTTTCCTACGAGCAGTACTTC
once,TRBV7-6,TRBD1,TRBJ2-7,CASSSPAGTGGHEQYF,TGTGCCAGCAGCTCCCCCGCCGGGACAGGGGGCCACGAGCAGTACTTC
.,TRBV28,.,TRBJ1-2,CASSPQGLNYGYTF,TGTGCCAGCAGCCCTCAAGGGCTTAACTATGGCTACACCTTC
.,TRBV9,TRBD2,TRBJ2-3,CASSGLAGDPDTQYF,TGTGCCAGCAGCGGGCTAGCGGGGGACCCAGATACGCAGTATTTT
.,TRBV6-5,TRBD2,TRBJ2-1,CASRLGTSQHNEQFF,TGTGCCAGCAGACTTGGGACTAGTCAACACAATGAGCAGTTCTTC
.,TRBV5-1,.,TRBJ2-2,CASSLVNGGELFF,TGCGCCAGCAGCTTGGTCAATGGCGGGGAGCTGTTTTTT
.,TRBV6-5,.,TRBJ2-1,CASSFSSAYNEQFF,TGTGCCAGCAGTTTCAGTTCCGCCTACAATGAGCAGTTCTTC
.,TRBV2,.,TRBJ2-1,CASSGGSNEQFF,TGTGCCAGCAGTGGAGGGAGTAATGAGCAGTTCTTC
.,TRBV10-1,.,TRBJ2-2,CASSVGVGGELFF,TGCGCCAGCAGTGTGGGAGTCGGCGGGGAGCTGTTTTTT
.,TRBV2,.,TRBJ2-7,CASSARAYEQYF,TGTGCCAGCAGTGCCCGCGCCTACGAGCAGTACTTC
.,TRBV4-1,TRBD1,TRBJ2-7,CASSQETGGITYEQYF,TGCGCCAGCAGCCAAGAAACAGGGGGGATAACCTACGAGCAGTACTTC
.,TRBV6-6,TRBD1,TRBJ1-3,CASDTGEHANTIYF,TGTGCCAGCGATACAGGGGAGCATGCAAACACCATATATTTT
.,TRBV5-3,.,TRBJ2-3,CARSFSQDTQYF,TGTGCCAGAAGCTTCAGCCAGGATACGCAGTATTTT
.,TRBV15,TRBD1,TRBJ1-2,CATSIRDSSPDYGYTF,TGTGCCACCAGCATCAGGGACAGCTCCCCAGACTATGGCTACACCTTC
.,TRBV27,TRBD1,TRBJ1-4,CASTSTGPHEKLFF,TGTGCCAGCACCTCGACAGGGCCTCATGAAAAACTGTTTTTT
.,TRBV5-1,.,TRBJ2-7,CASSLGIGGKYEQYF,TGCGCCAGCAGCTTAGGCATAGGGGGAAAGTACGAGCAGTACTTC
.,TRBV27,TRBD1,TRBJ1-1,CASSFDRDTEAFF,TGTGCCAGCAGTTTTGACAGGGACACTGAAGCTTTCTTT
.,TRBV11-2,TRBD2,TRBJ2-3,CASSDPGLAGDDSTDTQYF,TGTGCCAGCAGCGACCCGGGACTAGCGGGGGACGATAGCACAGATACGCAGTATTTT
.,TRBV7-2,TRBD1,TRBJ1-2,CASSPPWDSDGYTF,TGTGCCAGCAGCCCCCCTTGGGACAGCGATGGCTACACCTTC